Below, 17 T cell receptor beta chains from the same sample are listed, as sequenced in a study of cytomegalovirus exposure and HLA in healthy donors. Vbeta (60) and Jbeta (13) primers were used in the PCR. Clones were read by immunoSEQ multiplex PCR, and TCRdb kept only the in-frame ones, dropping some. The sample holds some 150,000 clones; approximately 88% are singletons and the top ten take 1.5%. Sequenced: PBMCs. Source of these receptors: a young woman in good health and CMV-seronegative.

The chain employs TRBV30 and TRBJ2-2; 9 bases match TRBD1. Germline CDR1 and CDR2: GTSNPN and SVGIG (reference sequence). The CDR3 spans 15 residues. J was trimmed by 5 bases and V by 3 bases; bases with no gene match: 7. CDR3 sequence: CAWSSGQGWTGELFF. The CDR3 DNA sequence: TGTGCCTGGAGCAGTGGACAGGGGTGGACCGGGGAGCTGTTTTTT.

V and J are TRBV2 and TRBJ2-7; D uncertain. V dropped 10 bases and J dropped 7 bases, with 17 bases sitting between them. The CDR3 loop spans 12 amino acids. Per the germline V gene, CDR1 is SNHLY and CDR2 is FYNNEI. The DNA of the CDR3 is TGTGCCACCTGCCGGGTCGTCCAGGAGCAGTACTTC. Its protein is CATCRVVQEQYF.

The chain is built from TRBV29-1 and TRBJ1-2, with 7 bases aligning to TRBD1. The CDR3 has 12 amino acids. The germline CDR1 and CDR2 sequences are SQVTM and ANQGSEA. With V trimmed by 6 bases and J by 4 bases, 5 bases remained unmatched. This CDR3 reads CSVEGQLYGYTF. The CDR3 DNA sequence: TGCAGCGTCGAGGGACAGCTCTATGGCTACACCTTC.

This chain joins TRBV10-3 and TRBJ2-7; 7 bases are shared with TRBD1. V lost 4 bases to trimming and J lost 5 bases; unmatched junction nucleotides: 5. From germline, CDR1 is ENHRY and CDR2 SYGVKD. The CDR3 has 13 residues. In DNA form, the CDR3 reads TGTGCCATCAGTGGGGACAGCCGCAACGAGCAGTACTTC. Its protein product is CAISGDSRNEQYF.

V is TRBV9 and J is TRBJ1-5; 10 bases map to TRBD1. The V gene end was trimmed by 0 bases and the J gene end by 6 bases; junction bases not matched to a gene: 0. CDR3 length equals 14 residues. CDR1 is SGDLS, CDR2 YYNGEE, per germline. CDR3 sequence: CASSVGTGGQPQHF. CDR3 DNA sequence: TGTGCCAGCAGCGTAGGGACAGGGGGTCAGCCCCAGCATTTT.

This clone has more than one count but fewer than ten. The chain combines TRBV30 with TRBJ1-2; TRBD1 aligns across 7 bases. The CDR3 loop spans 13 amino acids. Trimming removed 5 bases from V and 3 bases from J; junction bases left unmatched: 6. Germline values: CDR1 GTSNPN, CDR2 SVGIG (reference sequence). The CDR3 loop is CAWDNRGYYGYTF. CDR3 bases: TGTGCCTGGGATAACAGGGGCTACTATGGCTACACCTTC.

This clone has a handful of counts. In DNA, the CDR3 is TGTGCCAGCAGTGCGGGACTAGCGGGAACCGGGGAGCTGTTTTTT. Protein: CASSAGLAGTGELFF. The chain uses TRBV6-1 and TRBJ2-2; 13 bases agree with TRBD2. This CDR3 spans 15 amino acids. The V and J ends lost 4 bases and 5 bases, in that order; junction bases with no gene match: 1. Germline V CDR1 and CDR2: MNHNS, SASEGT.

The J gene is TRBJ1-2, the V gene TRBV7-8; no firm D call. CDR3 length equals 14 residues. Trimming removed 1 base at V and 2 bases at J, with 8 bases between. Germline lookup yields CDR1 SGHVS and CDR2 FQNEAQ. The CDR3 DNA reads TGTGCCAGCAGCTTAGACACAGCAAACTATGGCTACACCTTC. Encoded protein: CASSLDTANYGYTF.

The J gene is TRBJ1-2, the V gene TRBV5-4; D perhaps matches TRBD1 (5 bases). The V end was cut by 4 bases, the J end by 8 bases, with 12 bases between. CDR1 and CDR2 (germline): SGHNT, YYREEE (reference sequence). The CDR3 runs 12 residues. The CDR3 is CASSLGLLGYTF. CDR3 bases: TGTGCCAGCAGCCTGGGACTCCTGGGCTACACCTTC.

This sequence joins TRBV5-4 and TRBJ1-3; the match to TRBD1 covers 8 bases. The J segment lost 0 bases and the V segment lost 0 bases, leaving 2 bases of the junction unmatched. The CDR3 consists of 16 residues. CDR1 and CDR2 (germline): SGHNT, YYREEE (reference sequence). The CDR3 spells CASSLAGQGSGNTIYF. DNA for the CDR3: TGTGCCAGCAGCTTGGCCGGACAGGGCTCTGGAAACACCATATATTTT.

Remarks on this clone: A read error may produce the germline difference seen at one junction end. This chain links TRBV7-7 with TRBJ2-1, with TRBD2 identical over 7 bases. CDR3 length equals 17 residues. CDR1 SSHAT and CDR2 FNYEAQ come from the germline V gene (reference sequence). The DNA for the CDR3 is TGTGCTAGCAGCTTAGCGCTTCAAGCGGGGAAACACAATGAGCAGTTCTTC. Translated, it gives CASSLALQAGKHNEQFF.

The V and J genes are TRBV7-8 and TRBJ1-2; 8 bases line up with TRBD1. With V trimmed by 4 bases and J by 4 bases, 11 bases remained unmatched. Looked up from germline, CDR1 is SGHVS and CDR2 is FQNEAQ. The length of the CDR3 is 16 residues. CDR3 residues: CASSSTRDRRPYGYTF. In nucleotides, the CDR3 is TGTGCCAGCAGCTCGACTCGGGACAGGAGGCCCTATGGCTACACCTTC.

The chain has TRBV19 and TRBJ1-2; 9 nucleotides match TRBD1. Germline V gene data show CDR1 as LNHDA and CDR2 as SQIVND (reference sequence). The CDR3 has 15 amino acids. V shed 4 bases, J shed 9 bases, and the junction held 12 bases outside the gene matches. The CDR3 DNA follows: TGTGCCAGTAGTACGAGTTCCGGGACAGGGCGCCGCTACACCTTC. It specifies CASSTSSGTGRRYTF.

The CDR3 coding sequence is TGTGCCAGCAGCTCCTACTTGACTAGCGGGGGGGCCGAGCAGTACTTC. Residues: CASSSYLTSGGAEQYF. This chain connects TRBV5-8 to TRBJ2-7; 14 bases agree with TRBD2. Germline lookup yields CDR1 SGHTS and CDR2 YDEGEE. This CDR3 contains 16 residues. Trimming removed 3 bases from V and 6 bases from J; junction bases left unmatched: 8.

The rearrangement joins TRBV9 to TRBJ1-1; weak D call: TRBD1 (5 bases). Germline V gene data show CDR1 as SGDLS and CDR2 as YYNGEE. The CDR3 covers 15 residues. V was trimmed by 4 bases and J by 6 bases, leaving 19 bases between them. The CDR3 region is CASSLRGGRGAEAFF. The CDR3 bases are TGTGCCAGCAGCTTACGCGGGGGAAGAGGCGCTGAAGCTTTCTTT.

CDR3 bases: TGTGCCAGCAGCCCGAACAGCGGGGGGTTCTACGAGCAGTACTTC. This codes for CASSPNSGGFYEQYF. The chain couples TRBV11-2 to TRBJ2-7, with 9 bases aligning to TRBD2. V trimming: 5 bases; J trimming: 3 bases; junction bases outside the gene matches: 8. Per the germline V gene, CDR1 is SGHAT and CDR2 is FQNNGV. The CDR3 is made up of 15 amino acids.

The genes are TRBV5-1 and TRBJ2-1, with 7 positions matching TRBD2. V lost 4 bases and J lost 1; bases outside the gene matches: 5. This CDR3 has 15 amino acids. CDR1 and CDR2 from the germline V gene are SGHRS and YFSETQ. Written as DNA, the CDR3 is TGCGCCAGCAGCCGACTTAGCGGGTCCTACAATGAGCAGTTCTTC. Its protein product is CASSRLSGSYNEQFF.